Listed below are T cell receptor beta chains from one sample, sequenced in a study of OX40 agonist ivuxolimab in advanced cancers. TCRdb keeps only in-frame clones here, not all; method: immunoSEQ multiplex PCR. Among around 60,000 clones listed, more than 75% were seen once. Sequencing used CD4+ or CD8+ T cells sorted from blood, obtained in a trial of the OX40 agonist ivuxolimab. These receptors originate from an adult with an advanced solid tumor such as melanoma, head and neck, liver or kidney cancer. The CDR3 runs from the conserved cysteine through the conserved F or W. Clone sizes are given selectively: once, few, many, or a class where the clone is expanded.

V	size	J	CDR3
TRBV11-2	.	TRBJ1-1	CASSRLGRGTEAFF
TRBV28	.	TRBJ1-1	CASSLGTDRASEAFF
TRBV30	.	TRBJ1-1	CAWSLDPAGTEAFF
TRBV6-5	.	TRBJ2-5	CASRGQAGETQYF
TRBV2	once	TRBJ2-3	CASSGGDTQYF
TRBV14	.	TRBJ2-5	CASSQATRGPVQTQYF
TRBV7-8	few	TRBJ1-2	CASSLGVQGSYGYTF
TRBV28	.	TRBJ2-3	CASSPPGQSLTDTQYF
TRBV10-1	.	TRBJ2-3	CASSSTGSSTDTQYF
TRBV11-2	.	TRBJ2-2	CASSPKGTGVSGELFF
TRBV29-1	.	TRBJ2-1	CSVMTGSSQFF
TRBV10-1	.	TRBJ2-3	CASSYGLLPTDTQYF
TRBV5-4	.	TRBJ2-1	CASSLQGSSEQFF
TRBV5-4	.	TRBJ2-1	CASSLGLAGGNEQFF
TRBV7-2	.	TRBJ1-2	CASSDRVGGYTF
TRBV9	.	TRBJ2-3	CASSATSGYTDTQYF
TRBV19	.	TRBJ2-2	CASAGTANTGELFF
TRBV7-2	few	TRBJ1-6	CASSSRDILTSPLHF
TRBV4-1	.	TRBJ2-1	CASSRIDLGFRSYNEQFF
TRBV5-1	once	TRBJ2-7	CASSSGSSSYEQYF
TRBV28	once	TRBJ1-1	CASSLMYTEAFF
TRBV5-1	.	TRBJ2-7	CASSGPGTYEQYF
TRBV4-2	.	TRBJ2-1	CASSQGPAGDEQFF
TRBV10-3	.	TRBJ1-2	CAISAQEALRVGYTF
TRBV7-2	.	TRBJ1-3	CASSLSRDSGNTIYF
TRBV28	.	TRBJ1-4	CASSSPGQVGEKLFF
TRBV4-1	.	TRBJ2-6	CASSRPGAGGATGANVLTF
TRBV18	.	TRBJ1-2	CASSPPSRDYYGYTF
TRBV2	.	TRBJ1-2	CASRYVGTYDGYTF
TRBV5-5	.	TRBJ1-2	CASSLGTGGDGYTF
TRBV29-1	.	TRBJ2-5	CSAGGGETQYF
TRBV18	.	TRBJ2-7	CASSHGTNAYEQYF
TRBV7-3	.	TRBJ2-1	CASSLTLGLYNEQFF
TRBV19	.	TRBJ1-4	CASSTRGTAGGGLFF
TRBV4-1	.	TRBJ2-1	CASSRSRGAYNEQFF
TRBV30	once	TRBJ2-6	CAWSVGGTGANVLTF